These 2 T cell receptor beta chains originate from one sample sequenced in a study of T cell responses to AZD1222 COVID-19 vaccine. Data came from immunoSEQ multiplex PCR; TCRdb stores just in-frame clones and leaves some out. Here the sample spans approximately 260,000 clones, over 85% being singletons. The material was peripheral blood, obtained on day 0 of AZD1222 vaccination. Receptor source: an adult in good health.

The chain is built from TRBV4-1 and TRBJ1-6; D not certain. The CDR3 is 15 amino acids. The germline V and J ends were trimmed by 0 bases and 7 bases, with 10 bases remaining between them. Germline CDR1 reads MGHRA; CDR2 reads YSYEKL. CDR3 nucleotide sequence: TGCGCCAGCAGCCAAGAGGCACAACCAAATTCACCCCTCCACTTT. Its protein is CASSQEAQPNSPLHF.

V gene TRBV29-1 combines with J gene TRBJ2-3; no reliable D call. The germline V gene has CDR1 SQVTM and CDR2 ANQGSEA. V was pared by 6 bases and J by 6 bases, with 10 bases between. The CDR3 runs 11 residues. Here the CDR3 DNA reads TGCAGCGTGGACCGAGAGGATACGCAGTATTTT. This sequence encodes CSVDREDTQYF.